The clone carrying this T cell receptor (beta chain) appeared a single time. There were healthy Caucasian individuals from Russia, aged roughly 6 to 100, serving as donors. The authors extracted at least 5 micrograms of total RNA per sample. Then a second PCR, running about 6 to 12 cycles, was carried out with a sample-barcoded 5' primer and a J-beta primer mix. A template-switch adaptor containing 12 random nucleotides labeled each cDNA molecule. The yield of each sample was at least 2.5 million CDR3-containing paired-end reads. TCRdb fed the 5' RACE reads into MiXCR, producing one record per CDR3 protein. Counted here are about 830,000 distinct CDR3 sequences, more than 45% occurring once; the ten biggest clones make up over 20%. This sample is part of a study of blood T cells in healthy people across ages. After removal of 2 bases from V and 6 bases from J, the junction contained 9 bases not matched to a gene. The CDR3 has 16 residues.

The chain joins TRBV12-3 or TRBV12-4 to TRBJ2-3, with 9 nucleotides matching TRBD1. What was sequenced was blood. This TCR was sampled from a man aged 25-45 years in good health. The chain's CDR3 is CASSLLPEQGADTQYF. The CDR3 DNA reads TGTGCCAGCAGTTTACTCCCGGAACAGGGGGCGGATACGCAGTATTTT.